This entry lists 22 T cell receptor beta chains sequenced from one sample in a study of cytomegalovirus exposure and HLA in healthy donors. The study ran its PCR with 60 Vbeta and 13 Jbeta primers. The table came from immunoSEQ multiplex PCR; TCRdb's copy has only in-frame clones and leaves some out. The sample has roughly 160,000 clones, 85% seen once; the top ten hold over 2.5%. Sequencing was performed on PBMCs. These receptors were collected from a man aged 25-40 years in good health and CMV-seropositive.

This rearrangement joins TRBV18 to TRBJ2-1; 9 positions agree with TRBD1. The trim removed 4 bases at V and 8 bases at J, leaving 9 bases unmatched. This CDR3 is built from 15 residues. The germline V gene encodes CDR1 KGHSH and CDR2 LQKENI. The chain's CDR3 is CASSLGQGRRDEQFF. For the CDR3, the DNA is TGTGCCAGCTCACTAGGACAGGGGAGAAGAGATGAGCAGTTCTTC.

J is TRBJ2-2 and V is TRBV19; no clear D gene. V shed 7 bases and J shed 1 base, with 4 bases lying between them. The CDR3 totals 12 residues. Germline V gene sequence: CDR1 LNHDA, CDR2 SQIVND (reference sequence). CDR3 nucleotide sequence: TGTGCCAGTACTAGGAACACCGGGGAGCTGTTTTTT. Translation gives CASTRNTGELFF.

The rearrangement joins TRBV9 to TRBJ1-2; D uncertain. The CDR3 extends over 15 amino acids. Per the germline V gene, CDR1 is SGDLS and CDR2 is YYNGEE. Trimming cost V 1 base and J 4 bases, with 14 bases left between them. CDR3 coding DNA: TGTGCCAGCAGCGTATCCCAGGATTTAGTCTATGGCTACACCTTC. As protein: CASSVSQDLVYGYTF.

In its sample, this clone was seen once. The J gene is TRBJ1-1, the V gene TRBV6-1; D is possibly TRBD1 (6 bases). Germline V lookup: CDR1 MNHNS, CDR2 SASEGT. This CDR3 is built from 13 residues. Trimming left V 6 bases short and J 7 bases short, with 15 bases between. The CDR3 spells CASSVLRGIEAFF. CDR3 nucleotide sequence: TGTGCCAGCAGCGTCCTCAGGGGCATTGAAGCTTTCTTT.

This chain connects TRBV7-9 to TRBJ1-6, with D possibly matching TRBD1 (5 bases). This CDR3 comprises 16 residues. Germline lookup yields CDR1 SEHNR and CDR2 FQNEAQ (reference sequence). V dropped 0 bases and J dropped 10 bases, with 16 bases sitting between them. In DNA, the CDR3 is TGTGCCAGCAGCTTAGCGGGGCAGAGCCAGGGCTCACCCCTCCACTTT. This sequence encodes CASSLAGQSQGSPLHF.

V gene TRBV7-9 combines with J gene TRBJ2-3; 9 nucleotides align to TRBD2. Germline trimming cut 4 bases from V and 10 bases from J; bases unmatched to any gene: 3. This CDR3 comprises 12 residues. Looked up from germline, CDR1 is SEHNR and CDR2 is FQNEAQ (reference sequence). The CDR3 DNA reads as TGTGCCAGCAGCTACGGGACTAGCCCGCAGTATTTT. Translation: CASSYGTSPQYF.

This chain joins TRBV29-1 and TRBJ2-5, with 8 bases that match TRBD1. Per germline, CDR1 SQVTM and CDR2 ANQGSEA. Trimming cost V 7 bases and J 3 bases; bases outside gene matches: 7. The CDR3 spans 13 residues. The CDR3 loop reads CSGILTGEETQYF. CDR3 sequence (DNA): TGCAGCGGGATACTGACAGGGGAAGAGACCCAGTACTTC.

V is TRBV6-5 and J is TRBJ1-3; a possible D gene is TRBD1 (6 bases). The V gene lost 8 bases and the J gene lost 4 bases, with 15 bases spanning the gap. This CDR3 contains 14 residues. Germline-derived CDR1 and CDR2 are MNHEY and SVGAGI. The CDR3 is CASRPQGRGNTIYF. The CDR3 DNA is TGTGCCAGCCGCCCACAGGGAAGGGGAAACACCATATATTTT.

CDR3 coding DNA: TGTGCCAGCAGCTTCCAGCGGAACACCGGGGAGCTGTTTTTT. Amino acid sequence: CASSFQRNTGELFF. The chain recombines TRBV7-3 with TRBJ2-2, with D uncertain. V was pared by 3 bases and J by 1 base, with 6 bases between. Germline values: CDR1 SGHTA, CDR2 FQGTGA. CDR3 size: 14 residues.

This clone was recorded once. The chain joins TRBV5-4 to TRBJ2-7, with 7 bases lining up with TRBD2. CDR3 length equals 14 residues. Germline V lookup: CDR1 SGHNT, CDR2 YYREEE (reference sequence). Trimming removed 2 bases from V and 2 bases from J; junction bases left unmatched: 4. The CDR3 here is CASSFGAGAYEQYF. CDR3 DNA sequence: TGTGCCAGCAGCTTCGGGGCGGGGGCCTACGAGCAGTACTTC.

The gene calls are TRBV19 and TRBJ2-1; TRBD2 matches at 8 bases. The CDR3 runs 15 residues. Germline V lookup: CDR1 LNHDA, CDR2 SQIVND (reference sequence). With V trimmed by 4 bases and J by 7 bases, 9 bases remained unmatched. The CDR3: CASSTGTRGTNEQFF. DNA for the CDR3: TGTGCCAGTAGTACCGGGACTAGGGGGACGAATGAGCAGTTCTTC.

This clone has only a few counts. This chain connects TRBV19 to TRBJ2-7; maybe TRBD2 (5 bases). CDR1 is LNHDA and CDR2 is SQIVND in the germline V gene (reference sequence). Trimming removed 3 bases from V and 5 bases from J, with 20 bases in between. The CDR3 has 16 amino acids. The chain's CDR3 is CASSIRPEAVPHEQYF. CDR3 DNA sequence: TGTGCCAGTAGTATCAGACCGGAAGCGGTACCCCACGAGCAGTACTTC.

Details on this clone: The same CDR3 can be traced to other DNA sequences in this sample. This rearrangement joins TRBV7-2 to TRBJ1-2, with TRBD1 matching over 10 bases. Germline V lookup: CDR1 SGHTA, CDR2 FQGNSA. The CDR3 is 16 amino acids. V lost 4 bases to trimming and J lost 4 bases; unmatched junction nucleotides: 9. CDR3: CASSSFPGQGFYGYTF. The CDR3 DNA reads TGTGCCAGCAGCTCCTTCCCGGGACAGGGGTTCTATGGCTACACCTTC.

The chain is built from TRBV2 and TRBJ2-1; no clear D gene. CDR1 is SNHLY and CDR2 is FYNNEI in the germline V gene. The V end lost 3 bases, the J end lost 10 bases, and 7 bases lay between the germline ends. The CDR3 is 11 residues long. CDR3 loop: CASSDNVEQFF. In DNA, the CDR3 is TGTGCCAGCAGTGATAATGTCGAGCAGTTCTTC.

The genes are TRBV4-3 and TRBJ2-1, with 11 bases lining up with TRBD2. CDR1 is LGHNA, CDR2 YSLEER, per germline. CDR3 length: 17 amino acids. Trimming removed 0 bases from V and 2 bases from J; junction bases left unmatched: 3. The CDR3 DNA reads TGCGCCAGCAGCCAAGAGCTTAGCGGGAGGGCCTACAATGAGCAGTTCTTC. Protein product: CASSQELSGRAYNEQFF.

V is TRBV28 and J is TRBJ1-5; D is unclear. CDR1 and CDR2 (germline): MDHEN, SYDVKM. The CDR3 contains 14 residues. V lost 4 bases to trimming and J lost 5 bases, with 12 bases between them. CDR3 DNA: TGTGCCAGCAGTTCTGAGAGGGTGGATCAGCCCCAGCATTTT. This sequence encodes CASSSERVDQPQHF.

This clone has just one count. This chain links TRBV6-6 with TRBJ2-2; D remains ambiguous. CDR3 length: 14 residues. The germline V gene has CDR1 MNHNY and CDR2 SVGAGI (reference sequence). The V gene lost 0 bases and the J gene lost 4 bases, with 6 bases spanning the gap. CDR3 region: CASSYSTGTGELFF. The CDR3 nucleotides are TGTGCCAGCAGTTACTCGACGGGCACCGGGGAGCTGTTTTTT.

The chain is built from TRBV7-9 and TRBJ2-7; 11 nucleotides line up with TRBD2. The junction had 4 bases not matched to a gene; V was cut back by 3 bases and J by 3 bases. The CDR3 sequence is 15 residues long. CDR1 is SEHNR and CDR2 is FQNEAQ in the germline V gene (reference sequence). CDR3 loop: CASSFLAGGGYEQYF. DNA for the CDR3: TGTGCCAGCAGCTTCCTAGCGGGAGGTGGCTACGAGCAGTACTTC. The variable domain in full, completed from reference TRBV7-9 and TRBJ2-7, reads DTGVSQNPRHKITKRGQNVTFRCDPISEHNRLYWYRQTLGQGPEFLTYFQNEAQLEKSRLLSDRFSAERPKGSFSTLEIQRTEQGDSAMYLCASSFLAGGGYEQYFGPGTRLTVT.

V gene TRBV6-5 combines with J gene TRBJ1-1, with a tentative D call TRBD1 (6 bases). The V gene's germline CDR1 is MNHEY and CDR2 SVGAGI. The CDR3 spans 16 residues. V lost 3 bases to trimming and J lost 4 bases, with 18 bases between them. The CDR3 bases are TGTGCCAGCAGTTATGGGCCCGGGGCGGGGGCCACTGAAGCTTTCTTT. The encoded protein is CASSYGPGAGATEAFF.

The rearrangement uses TRBV5-5 and TRBJ1-5; D is unclear. CDR3 size: 13 residues. CDR1 SGHKS and CDR2 YYEKEE come from the germline V gene (reference sequence). Trimming took off 1 base at V and 4 bases at J, with 6 bases between the two ends. CDR3 DNA: TGTGCCAGCAGCTTGCAGGTGAATCAGCCCCAGCATTTT. Translation gives CASSLQVNQPQHF.

V usage is TRBV5-1 and J usage is TRBJ2-2; unclear D gene. CDR3 length equals 13 residues. Germline V CDR1 and CDR2: SGHRS, YFSETQ. The germline V and J ends were trimmed by 4 bases and 3 bases, with 7 bases remaining between them. This chain's CDR3 is CASSHADTGELFF. The CDR3 DNA reads as TGCGCCAGCAGCCACGCGGACACCGGGGAGCTGTTTTTT.

This chain connects TRBV19 to TRBJ1-5, with D perhaps TRBD1 (5 bases). This CDR3 is built from 12 residues. Trimming shortened V by 10 bases and J by 7 bases, and 14 bases separated the two germline ends. The V gene's germline CDR1 is LNHDA and CDR2 SQIVND (reference sequence). The CDR3 loop reads CATSEGRQPQHF. Written as DNA, the CDR3 is TGTGCCACCTCGGAGGGGAGACAGCCCCAGCATTTT.